In its sample, the clone carrying this T cell receptor beta chain was seen a few times. Germline V lookup: CDR1 SGDLS, CDR2 YYNGEE. The ends were cut back, 3 bases at V and 6 bases at J, with 13 bases in the middle. The CDR3 is made up of 13 amino acids. TCRdb re-derived calls from the RT-PCR reads in MiXCR, one entry per CDR3 protein. The sample includes hundreds of thousands of distinct CDR3 sequences, more than 11% of them seen just once. This entry is derived from a study of response to subunit inactivated influenza vaccine. The J gene is TRBJ2-7, the V gene TRBV9, with D perhaps given as TRBD1 or TRBD2 (5 bases each). The sequencing used PBMCs from blood, collected roughly 15 days before vaccination. The origin of this receptor is a man aged 50 to 59 who received an inactivated influenza vaccine. The CDR3 sequence: CASSEGPGLEQYF. In DNA, the CDR3 is TGTGCCAGCAGCGAGGGTCCGGGGCTCGAGCAGTACTTC.